This T cell receptor beta chain is drawn from a study of blood T cell repertoires in COVID-19. V dropped 0 bases and J dropped 5 bases, with 10 bases sitting between them. The length of the CDR3 is 14 residues. The germline V gene has CDR1 SGHRS and CDR2 YFSETQ. Measured with immunoSEQ multiplex PCR; TCRdb has only the in-frame clones, and not every one. The sample consists of approximately 200,000 clones, 88% of them appearing once. The receptor's source is a woman in her twenties or thirties with acute or convalescent COVID-19. The V and J genes are TRBV5-1 and TRBJ2-3; no clear D. Sequences were obtained from peripheral blood. The chain's CDR3 is CASSLDPSVDTQYF. Written as DNA, the CDR3 is TGCGCCAGCAGCTTGGATCCCTCTGTAGATACGCAGTATTTT.